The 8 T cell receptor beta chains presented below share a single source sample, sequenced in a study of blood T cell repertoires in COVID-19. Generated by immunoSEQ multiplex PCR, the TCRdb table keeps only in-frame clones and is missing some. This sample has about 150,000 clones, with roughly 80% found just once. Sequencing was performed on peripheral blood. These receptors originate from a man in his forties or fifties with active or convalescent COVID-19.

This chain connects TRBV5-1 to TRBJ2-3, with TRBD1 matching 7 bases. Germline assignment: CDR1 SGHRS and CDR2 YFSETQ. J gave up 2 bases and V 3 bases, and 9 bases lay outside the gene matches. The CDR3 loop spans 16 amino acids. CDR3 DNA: TGCGCCAGCAGCTCCCTAGACAGGGAACTCACAGATACGCAGTATTTT. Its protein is CASSSLDRELTDTQYF.

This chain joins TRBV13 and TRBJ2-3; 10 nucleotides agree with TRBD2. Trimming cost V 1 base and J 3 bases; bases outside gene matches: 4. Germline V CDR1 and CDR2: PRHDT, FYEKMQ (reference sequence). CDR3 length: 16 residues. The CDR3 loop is CASSLALAGVTDTQYF. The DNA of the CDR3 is TGTGCCAGCAGCTTAGCCCTAGCGGGAGTAACAGATACGCAGTATTTT.

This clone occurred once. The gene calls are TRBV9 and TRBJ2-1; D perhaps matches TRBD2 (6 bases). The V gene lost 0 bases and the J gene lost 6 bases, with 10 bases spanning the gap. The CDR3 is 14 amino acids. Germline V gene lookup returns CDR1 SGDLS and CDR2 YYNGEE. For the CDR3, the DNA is TGTGCCAGCAGCGTAGGGGACTTATCCAATGAGCAGTTCTTC. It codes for CASSVGDLSNEQFF.

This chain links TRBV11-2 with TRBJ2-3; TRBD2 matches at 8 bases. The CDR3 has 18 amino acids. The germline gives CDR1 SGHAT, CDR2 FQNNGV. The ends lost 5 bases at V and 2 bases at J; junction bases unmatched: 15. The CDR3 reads CASSARPAGGRNTDTQYF. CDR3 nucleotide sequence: TGTGCCAGCAGCGCGAGACCGGCGGGAGGCCGAAACACAGATACGCAGTATTTT.

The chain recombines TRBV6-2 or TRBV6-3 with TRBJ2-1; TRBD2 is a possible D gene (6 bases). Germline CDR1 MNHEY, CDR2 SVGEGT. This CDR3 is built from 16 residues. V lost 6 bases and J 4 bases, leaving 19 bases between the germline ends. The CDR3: CASSGLLAAGYNEQFF. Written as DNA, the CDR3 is TGTGCCAGCAGCGGACTACTAGCAGCAGGATACAATGAGCAGTTCTTC.

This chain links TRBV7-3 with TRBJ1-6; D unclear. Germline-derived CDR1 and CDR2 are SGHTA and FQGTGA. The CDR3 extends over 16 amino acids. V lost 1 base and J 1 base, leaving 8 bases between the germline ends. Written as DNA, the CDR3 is TGTGCCAGCAGCTTAATAGGAGGGTCCTATAATTCACCCCTCCACTTT. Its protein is CASSLIGGSYNSPLHF.

CDR3: CASSSRQGTTYEQYF. CDR3 coding DNA: TGTGCCAGCAGCTCCCGACAGGGGACCACCTACGAGCAGTACTTC. V is TRBV5-5 and J is TRBJ2-7; 8 bases match TRBD1. This CDR3 region has 15 residues. V dropped 3 bases and J dropped 2; count of bases not matched to a gene: 7. CDR1 SGHKS and CDR2 YYEKEE come from the germline V gene (reference sequence). Full variable domain (outside the CDR3, taken from reference TRBV5-5 and TRBJ2-7): DAGVTQSPTHLIKTRGQQVTLRCSPISGHKSVSWYQQVLGQGPQFIFQYYEKEERGRGNFPDRFSARQFPNYSSELNVNALLLGDSALYLCASSSRQGTTYEQYFGPGTRLTVT.

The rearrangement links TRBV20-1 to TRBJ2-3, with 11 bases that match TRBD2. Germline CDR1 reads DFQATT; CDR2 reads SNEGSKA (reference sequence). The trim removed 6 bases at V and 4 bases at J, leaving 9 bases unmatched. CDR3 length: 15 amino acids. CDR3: CSASSGRAKADTQYF. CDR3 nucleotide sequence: TGCAGTGCAAGTAGCGGGAGGGCCAAGGCAGATACGCAGTATTTT.